Shown below are 14 T cell receptor beta chains from a single sample sequenced in a study of cytomegalovirus exposure and HLA in healthy donors. The PCR was carried out with 60 Vbeta primers and 13 Jbeta primers. Profiling relied on immunoSEQ multiplex PCR, and the TCRdb table lists in-frame clones only, not all of them. This sample carries 150,000 to 170,000 clones, approximately 72% of them seen once, and the ten largest clones take about 2.6%. Input material: PBMCs. All receptors come from a man aged 18-30 years in good health and CMV-seronegative.

The chain combines TRBV19 with TRBJ2-3, with 9 positions matching TRBD1. Per germline, CDR1 LNHDA and CDR2 SQIVND (reference sequence). The CDR3 spans 15 residues. V lost 4 bases and J lost 6; bases outside the gene matches: 8. CDR3 sequence reads: CASSSGTGLWDTQYF. The CDR3 DNA follows: TGTGCCAGTAGTAGCGGGACAGGGCTTTGGGATACGCAGTATTTT.

The V gene is TRBV5-1, the J gene TRBJ1-6; D gene ambiguous. Germline V gives CDR1 SGHRS, CDR2 YFSETQ. The CDR3 runs 18 residues. V lost 0 bases and J lost 4, with 17 bases in between. The CDR3 DNA reads as TGCGCCAGCAGCTTGGCCCCAGCCACCCCCGGGTATAATTCACCCCTCCACTTT. The encoded protein is CASSLAPATPGYNSPLHF.

This clone has a handful of counts. CDR3 DNA sequence: TGTGCCAGCAATCCGGGACAGGGGATCCCCTCTACATACCAAGAGACCCAGTACTTC. Encoded protein: CASNPGQGIPSTYQETQYF. This chain links TRBV27 with TRBJ2-5, with 10 bases aligning to TRBD1. The V gene's germline CDR1 is MNHEY and CDR2 SMNVEV (reference sequence). V trimming: 7 bases; J trimming: 0 bases; junction bases outside the gene matches: 17. This CDR3 comprises 19 residues.

The chain is built from TRBV6-5 and TRBJ2-2; 10 bases match TRBD1. This CDR3 has 16 residues. After removal of 0 bases from V and 7 bases from J, the junction contained 5 bases not matched to a gene. Germline CDR1 and CDR2: MNHEY and SVGAGI. CDR3 DNA: TGTGCCAGCAGTTACTCGGGACAGGGGAGAGGCGGGGAGCTGTTTTTT. Its protein is CASSYSGQGRGGELFF.

This clone has a single count. The rearrangement joins TRBV5-6 to TRBJ1-2; a possible D gene is TRBD1 (6 bases). Between the trimmed V and J ends, which lost 1 base and 4 bases, there was a span of 14 bases. Per germline, CDR1 SGHDT and CDR2 YYEEEE. CDR3 length: 15 amino acids. CDR3 sequence (DNA): TGTGCCAGCAGCTTGCGGCAGGGGCTGACCTATGGCTACACCTTC. Translated: CASSLRQGLTYGYTF.

This clone was detected only once. The V and J genes are TRBV11-3 and TRBJ1-2; no clear D gene. This CDR3 comprises 13 residues. The germline V gene encodes CDR1 SGHNT and CDR2 YENEEA. V lost 8 bases to trimming and J lost 7 bases, with 17 bases between them. The CDR3 protein is CASPPHSRPGYTF. In nucleotides, the CDR3 is TGTGCCAGCCCCCCCCACAGCCGACCTGGCTACACCTTC. The variable domain in full, with the rest retrieved from reference TRBV11-3 and TRBJ1-2, is EAGVVQSPRYKIIEKKQPVAFWCNPISGHNTLYWYLQNLGQGPELLIRYENEEAVDDSQLPKDRFSAERLKGVDSTLKIQPAELGDSAVYLCASPPHSRPGYTFGSGTRLTVV.

CDR3 region: CASSLGITGGRDEKLFF. DNA of the CDR3: TGCGCCAGCAGCTTGGGGATCACAGGGGGGAGAGATGAAAAACTGTTTTTT. The gene calls are TRBV5-1 and TRBJ1-4; TRBD1 agrees at 8 bases. This CDR3 has 17 residues. The ends lost 0 bases at V and 6 bases at J; junction bases unmatched: 10. CDR1 SGHRS and CDR2 YFSETQ come from the germline V gene.

The chain couples TRBV29-1 to TRBJ2-5, with 11 bases matching TRBD2. V lost 4 bases, J lost 7 bases, and 2 bases stayed unmatched. The germline gives CDR1 SQVTM, CDR2 ANQGSEA. CDR3 length: 12 amino acids. The CDR3 DNA is TGCAGCGTTGCGACTAGCGGGACGACCCAGTACTTC. This gives the protein CSVATSGTTQYF.

CDR3 sequence reads: CASTNPPTGGQYF. The CDR3, as DNA: TGCGCCAGTACGAACCCGCCGACAGGGGGCCAGTACTTC. The chain is built from TRBV5-1 and TRBJ2-5, with 9 bases lining up with TRBD1. CDR1 SGHRS and CDR2 YFSETQ come from the germline V gene. This CDR3 region has 13 residues. V gave up 8 bases and J gave up 10 bases; unmatched junction bases: 12.

This clone was counted a few times. The rearrangement links TRBV11-2 to TRBJ2-4; D call uncertain. V was pared by 0 bases and J by 5 bases, with 8 bases between. The CDR3 totals 14 residues. From germline, CDR1 is SGHAT and CDR2 FQNNGV. The CDR3 DNA follows: TGTGCCAGCAGCTTAGAAAACAGAGAAAACATTCAGTACTTC. Translating it yields CASSLENRENIQYF.

The chain uses TRBV10-3 and TRBJ2-1; 9 nucleotides agree with TRBD2. The CDR3 has 15 residues. CDR1 and CDR2 from the germline V gene are ENHRY and SYGVKD. Unmatched junction bases numbered 7, after V lost 2 bases and J lost 8 bases. The CDR3 here is CAISERSSGGYEQFF. In DNA form, the CDR3 reads TGTGCCATCAGTGAGAGGAGTAGCGGGGGTTATGAGCAGTTCTTC.

In its sample, this clone was seen a few times. The chain is built from TRBV13 and TRBJ2-2; 13 positions agree with TRBD2. The CDR3 sequence is 16 residues long. J was trimmed by 6 bases and V by 5 bases; bases with no gene match: 6. CDR1 is PRHDT, CDR2 FYEKMQ, per germline (reference sequence). The CDR3: CASSRTSGGAAGELFF. The DNA of the CDR3 is TGTGCCAGCAGCCGAACTAGCGGGGGGGCCGCCGGGGAGCTGTTTTTT.

The V call is TRBV5-6, the J call TRBJ1-2; D is unresolved. The CDR3 spans 14 residues. The V end was cut by 3 bases, the J end by 2 bases, with 11 bases between. Germline values: CDR1 SGHDT, CDR2 YYEEEE. Here the CDR3 DNA reads TGTGCCAGCAGCTCCTTCCGGGGAAACTATGGCTACACCTTC. As protein: CASSSFRGNYGYTF.

The rearrangement joins TRBV7-9 to TRBJ1-4, with D possibly matching TRBD1 (6 bases). With 1 base removed from V and 8 bases from J, the gap between germline ends came to 11 bases. In germline, CDR1 is SEHNR, CDR2 FQNEAQ (reference sequence). The CDR3 extends over 14 amino acids. The CDR3, as DNA: TGTGCCAGCAGCTTAGGGCAGGGGTCGGAAAAACTGTTTTTT. This translates into CASSLGQGSEKLFF. The entire variable domain, with the rest obtained from reference TRBV7-9 and TRBJ1-4, is as follows: DTGVSQNPRHKITKRGQNVTFRCDPISEHNRLYWYRQTLGQGPEFLTYFQNEAQLEKSRLLSDRFSAERPKGSFSTLEIQRTEQGDSAMYLCASSLGQGSEKLFFGSGTQLSVL.